This T cell receptor (beta chain) comes out of a study of T cell repertoires in cytomegalovirus infection (dated by TCRdb to between 2018 and 2020). For the study in its entirety: The HLA type of each donor mattered for the analysis, because public TCR beta signatures pointed to carriage of CMV infection along with the matching HLA type. General findings and caveats noted by the study authors: In the ex vivo response, HLA-C-restricted CMV-specific TCR beta clonotypes were dominant, and in two of eight donors the single most frequent clonotype came from this HLA-C-restricted group. In both this cohort and an independent cohort of approximately 350 donors, the cumulative frequency of public TCR beta family members distinguished carriers of CMV infection plus the relevant HLA type.

From cysteine to phenylalanine, the CDR3 is 12 amino acids long. The sequence is cut down to CDR3 DNA, 36 bases in frame from base 1. The germline V gene gives CDR1 as SGHDT and CDR2 as YYEEEE. Germline trimming amounts to 3 bases on V and 11 bases on J, with 5 as the count of junction bases outside the gene matches. On this clonotype itself: Its recognized antigen is unknown. The record has no base qualities; no much larger clone is one base away.

The instrument was an Illumina HiSeq 1500. The public reads were reanalyzed by TCRdb: fastp trimming at Q25, MiXCR alignment, in-frame beta chains only. All rows with the same CDR3 protein become a single entry with the most common DNA and genes. Across this sample there are some 680,000 distinct CDR3 sequences, with approximately 40% seen only once. The leading ten clones occupy around 2.8% of the sample. The rearrangement combines TRBV5-6 with TRBJ2-1, with 7 central nucleotides matching TRBD2. Sequencing input: PBMCs. The clonotype was recovered from a human donor in good health (CMV status not recorded). Some clones in this sample may be carry-over from other donors' samples. The CDR3 region: CASSSIAGQQFF. The DNA sequence is given as TGTGCCAGCAGCTCCATAGCGGGCCAGCAGTTCTTC.